Shown below are 11 T cell receptor beta chains from a single sample sequenced in a study of T cell responses to AZD1222 COVID-19 vaccine. The data were produced by immunoSEQ multiplex PCR, yet TCRdb's version contains in-frame clones alone and is incomplete. The sample includes 70,000 or so clones, about four fifths seen only once; the top ten take 20% to 30%. Sequenced here: peripheral blood, sampled on day 0 of MenACWY control vaccination. The receptors shown here come from an adult in good health.

V is TRBV6-1 and J is TRBJ1-6; 8 positions match TRBD1. Trimming removed 4 bases from V and 4 bases from J; junction bases left unmatched: 3. Germline-derived CDR1 and CDR2 are MNHNS and SASEGT. The CDR3 contains 15 residues. In DNA, the CDR3 is TGTGCCAGCAGTGCCGGGGACAGGTATAATTCACCCCTCCACTTT. It is translated as CASSAGDRYNSPLHF.

The chain recombines TRBV2 with TRBJ2-1; TRBD2 matches at 7 bases. CDR1 and CDR2 from the germline V gene are SNHLY and FYNNEI. J lost 2 bases, V lost 7 bases, and 8 bases had no gene match. This CDR3 has 15 amino acids. The CDR3 DNA is TGTGCCAGCAAACCGAGCGGGACCACCTACAATGAGCAGTTCTTC. Translating gives CASKPSGTTYNEQFF.

This clone was counted only a few times. The chain joins TRBV6-5 to TRBJ1-2; the D is unclear. Germline lookup yields CDR1 MNHEY and CDR2 SVGAGI. The V end lost 4 bases, the J end lost 8 bases, and 20 bases lay between the germline ends. The CDR3 is 15 amino acids. The CDR3 region is CASSWEPGSFRGYTF. For the CDR3, the DNA is TGTGCCAGCAGTTGGGAACCGGGCTCCTTTCGGGGCTACACCTTC.

This chain's CDR3 is CASRPQGGSGDTQYF. CDR3 nucleotides: TGTGCCAGCAGGCCACAGGGGGGCTCGGGAGATACGCAGTATTTT. The chain has TRBV6-6 and TRBJ2-3; 8 bases align to TRBD1. Germline-derived CDR1 and CDR2 are MNHNY and SVGAGI (reference sequence). After removal of 6 bases from V and 5 bases from J, the junction contained 10 bases not matched to a gene. This CDR3 is 15 amino acids long.

The V call is TRBV6-5, the J call TRBJ1-2; possibly TRBD1 for D (6 bases). V lost 10 bases and J lost 2, with 14 bases in between. The CDR3 runs 13 residues. CDR1 MNHEY and CDR2 SVGAGI come from the germline V gene. The chain's CDR3 is CAILDRTNYGYTF. The CDR3 DNA reads TGTGCCATCCTCGACAGGACGAACTATGGCTACACCTTC.

In this sample, this clone turned up a few times. The chain uses TRBV2 and TRBJ2-1; D perhaps matches TRBD1 (6 bases). From germline, CDR1 is SNHLY and CDR2 FYNNEI. The CDR3 consists of 17 residues. V lost 6 bases, J lost 4 bases, and 22 bases lay in between. The DNA of the CDR3 is TGTGCCAGCAGAGGCCAGGGGAGAGGAATAAGGTACAATGAGCAGTTCTTC. Translated, it gives CASRGQGRGIRYNEQFF. Full variable domain (missing parts from reference TRBV2 and TRBJ2-1): EPEVTQTPSHQVTQMGQEVILRCVPISNHLYFYWYRQILGQKVEFLVSFYNNEISEKSEIFDDQFSVERPDGSNFTLKIRSTKLEDSAMYFCASRGQGRGIRYNEQFFGPGTRLTVL.

This sequence joins TRBV28 and TRBJ1-1; unclear D gene. This CDR3 spans 11 amino acids. Per germline, CDR1 MDHEN and CDR2 SYDVKM. The V and J ends lost 5 bases and 11 bases respectively, with 12 bases between them. CDR3 DNA sequence: TGTGCCAGCAGTCCGGACTTTCGTGCTTTCTTT. It translates to CASSPDFRAFF.

The chain combines TRBV28 with TRBJ1-6; TRBD1 might be the D (5 bases). Trimming took off 9 bases at V and 8 bases at J, with 17 bases between the two ends. The CDR3 is made up of 14 amino acids. Germline CDR1 and CDR2: MDHEN and SYDVKM. The CDR3 DNA reads TGTGCCAGTAGACAGCCTCTTGGCTATTCACCCCTCCACTTT. Amino acid sequence: CASRQPLGYSPLHF.

This chain uses TRBV7-2 with TRBJ1-6; D is unresolved. V lost 1 base, J lost 0 bases, and 7 bases lay in between. The length of the CDR3 is 16 residues. Germline CDR1 SGHTA, CDR2 FQGNSA. The CDR3 spells CASSLESSSYNSPLHF. The CDR3 bases are TGTGCCAGCAGCTTAGAGAGTAGCTCCTATAATTCACCCCTCCACTTT.

This clone showed up just once. V and J are TRBV19 and TRBJ1-1, with 7 bases matching TRBD1. Per the germline V gene, CDR1 is LNHDA and CDR2 is SQIVND (reference sequence). After removal of 3 bases from V and 5 bases from J, the junction contained 6 bases not matched to a gene. The CDR3 has 14 residues. The CDR3 loop reads CASSIRQGGTEAFF. For the CDR3, the DNA is TGTGCCAGTAGTATCCGACAGGGCGGGACTGAAGCTTTCTTT.

The CDR3 region is CASSLTGMRDYGYTF. Written as DNA, the CDR3 is TGTGCCAGCAGTCTCACAGGGATGAGGGACTATGGCTACACCTTC. The rearrangement links TRBV2 to TRBJ1-2, with a tentative D call TRBD1 (6 bases). V gave up 5 bases and J gave up 3 bases, with 16 bases separating them. This CDR3 has 15 residues. Germline lookup yields CDR1 SNHLY and CDR2 FYNNEI.